This TCR beta chain comes out of a study of control samples from healthy donors and cancer patients. The junction had 4 bases not matched to a gene; V was cut back by 5 bases and J by 0 bases. The germline V gene encodes CDR1 MDHEN and CDR2 SYDVKM. The CDR3 runs to 15 residues. Sequencing used immunoSEQ multiplex PCR; TCRdb keeps in-frame clones, though not all of them. Among about 110,000 clones listed, about nine tenths were seen once. V gene TRBV28 combines with J gene TRBJ2-3, with 8 bases aligning to TRBD2. This receptor was identified in a human donor in good health. The donor label of this sample is uncertain. Sample: blood. DNA for the CDR3: TGTGCCAGCAGTCCCGGGGGGGCGAGCACAGATACGCAGTATTTT. Its protein product is CASSPGGASTDTQYF.